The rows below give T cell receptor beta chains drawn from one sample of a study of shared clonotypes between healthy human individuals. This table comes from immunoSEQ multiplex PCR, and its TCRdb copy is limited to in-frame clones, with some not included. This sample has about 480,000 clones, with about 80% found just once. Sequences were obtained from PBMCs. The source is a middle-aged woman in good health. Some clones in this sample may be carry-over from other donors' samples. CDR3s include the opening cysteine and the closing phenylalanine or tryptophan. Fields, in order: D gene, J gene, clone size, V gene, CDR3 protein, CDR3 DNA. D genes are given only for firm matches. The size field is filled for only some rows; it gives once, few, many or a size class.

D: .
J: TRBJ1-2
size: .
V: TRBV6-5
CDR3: CASSYDENYGYTF
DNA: TGTGCCAGCAGTTACGACGAGAACTATGGCTACACCTTC

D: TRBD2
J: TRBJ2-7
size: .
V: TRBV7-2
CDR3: CASSPRSGGVTYEQYF
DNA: TGTGCCAGCAGCCCCCGATCCGGGGGGGTCACCTACGAGCAGTACTTC

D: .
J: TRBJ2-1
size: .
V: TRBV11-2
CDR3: CASSAPIYNEQFF
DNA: TGTGCCAGCAGCGCTCCGATCTACAATGAGCAGTTCTTC

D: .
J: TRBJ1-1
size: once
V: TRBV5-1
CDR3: CASSLVAENTEAFF
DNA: TGCGCCAGCAGCTTGGTGGCTGAAAACACTGAAGCTTTCTTT

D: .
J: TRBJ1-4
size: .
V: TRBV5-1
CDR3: CASSLAFGAGEKLFF
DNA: TGCGCCAGCAGCTTGGCCTTTGGTGCGGGAGAAAAACTGTTTTTT

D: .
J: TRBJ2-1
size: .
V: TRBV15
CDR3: CATSRDNGRHEQFF
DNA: TGTGCCACCAGCAGAGATAACGGAAGACATGAGCAGTTCTTC

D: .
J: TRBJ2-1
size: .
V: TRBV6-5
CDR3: CASRRSGEQFF
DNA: TGTGCCAGCAGACGTAGCGGTGAGCAGTTCTTC

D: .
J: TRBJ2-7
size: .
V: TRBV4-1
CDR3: CASSQAHQGLSYEQYF
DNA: TGCGCCAGCAGCCAAGCACACCAGGGACTTAGCTACGAGCAGTACTTC

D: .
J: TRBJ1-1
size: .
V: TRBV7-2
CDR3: CASSLGVRTEAFF
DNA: TGTGCCAGCAGCTTAGGCGTGAGGACTGAAGCTTTCTTT

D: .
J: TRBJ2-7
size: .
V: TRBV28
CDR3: CATRGLSYEQYF
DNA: TGTGCCACCCGGGGACTTAGTTACGAGCAGTACTTC

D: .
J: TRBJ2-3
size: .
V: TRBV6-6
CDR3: CASSYTDSNTQYF
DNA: TGTGCCAGCAGTTACACCGACAGTAATACGCAGTATTTT

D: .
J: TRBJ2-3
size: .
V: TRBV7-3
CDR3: CASSPSGSSTDTQYF
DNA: TGTGCCAGCAGCCCAAGCGGGTCTAGCACAGATACGCAGTATTTT

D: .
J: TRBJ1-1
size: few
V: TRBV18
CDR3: CASSPAANTEAFF
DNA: TGTGCCAGCTCACCTGCGGCGAACACTGAAGCTTTCTTT

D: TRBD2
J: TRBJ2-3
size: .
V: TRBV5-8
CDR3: CASSNPSGRATDTQYF
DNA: TGTGCCAGCAGTAACCCTAGCGGGAGGGCTACAGATACGCAGTATTTT

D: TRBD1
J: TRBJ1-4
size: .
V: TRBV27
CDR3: CASSRGQANEKLFF
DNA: TGTGCCAGCAGCAGGGGACAGGCTAATGAAAAACTGTTTTTT

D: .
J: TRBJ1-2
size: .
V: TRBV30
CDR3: CAWSVREGGYTF
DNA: TGTGCCTGGAGTGTACGGGAGGGCGGCTACACCTTC

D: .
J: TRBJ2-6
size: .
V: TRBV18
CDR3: CASSSLFSGANVLTF
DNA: TGTGCCAGCTCCTCCCTGTTCTCTGGGGCCAACGTCCTGACTTTC

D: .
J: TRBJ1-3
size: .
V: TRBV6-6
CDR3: CASTTLQGSGNTIYF
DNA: TGTGCCAGCACCACCCTACAGGGCTCTGGAAACACCATATATTTT

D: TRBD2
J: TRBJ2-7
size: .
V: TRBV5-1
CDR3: CASTVGLAGVSYEQYF
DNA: TGCGCCAGCACCGTGGGGCTAGCGGGAGTCTCCTACGAGCAGTACTTC

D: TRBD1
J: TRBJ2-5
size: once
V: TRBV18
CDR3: CASSPPRGLETQYF
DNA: TGTGCCAGCTCACCACCGAGGGGGCTAGAGACCCAGTACTTC

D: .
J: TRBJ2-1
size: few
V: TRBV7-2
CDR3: CASSLAREVNEQFF
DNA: TGTGCCAGCAGCTTAGCGCGGGAAGTCAATGAGCAGTTCTTC

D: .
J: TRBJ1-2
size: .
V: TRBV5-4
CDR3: CASSHPRAGTGYTF
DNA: TGTGCCAGCAGCCACCCTCGGGCAGGGACTGGCTACACCTTC